This TCR beta chain came from a study of cytomegalovirus exposure and HLA in healthy donors. The table lists this clone with a few counts. The donors, nominally healthy at sampling, likely had unrecorded immune exposures. The V and J ends lost 3 bases and 5 bases respectively, with 10 bases between them. CDR3 length: 13 residues. The germline V gene has CDR1 LNHDA and CDR2 SQIVND (reference sequence). The PCR made use of 60 Vbeta and 13 Jbeta primers. Measured with immunoSEQ multiplex PCR; TCRdb has only the in-frame clones, and not every one. Among over 60,000 clones, under 80% were seen once, and the ten largest hold around 15%.

The TCR originated in a male donor in good health and CMV-seropositive. The V and J genes are TRBV19 and TRBJ1-2; D remains unclear. The sample comprised PBMCs. CDR3: CASSIFGDYGYTF. The DNA for the CDR3 is TGTGCCAGTAGTATTTTCGGAGATTATGGCTACACCTTC. Full variable domain (outside the CDR3, taken from reference TRBV19 and TRBJ1-2): DGGITQSPKYLFRKEGQNVTLSCEQNLNHDAMYWYRQDPGQGLRLIYYSQIVNDFQKGDIAEGYSVSREKKESFPLTVTSAQKNPTAFYLCASSIFGDYGYTFGSGTRLTVV.